The source of this TCR beta chain is a study of CXCR3-negative and CXCR3-positive naive CD8 T cells. The study, taken as a whole, reports: The TRB CDR3s that CXCR3-positive naive cells carried were more hydrophobic than those of CXCR3-negative naive cells. TRBV-TRBJ usage was alike in naive CXCR3-negative and CXCR3-positive cells but differed in memory cells. In both naive subsets diversity was comparably high, whereas memory CD8+ cells showed much lower diversity.

Naive CD8+ T cells showed CD45RO-CCR7+CD27+CD95-. A remark on this clonotype: The antigen remains undetermined.

This CDR3 comprises 15 residues. CDR1 MGHRA and CDR2 YSYEKL come from the germline V gene. cDNA libraries for TRB were generated by 5' RACE incorporating UMI labels. No DNA is given; TCRdb re-called the 5' RACE reads and lists each CDR3 protein once. The ten most abundant clones cover nearly 0.5% of a sample with 150,000 or so distinct CDR3 sequences. The chain recombines TRBV4-1 with TRBJ1-1. The origin of this receptor is a human donor in good health. Some clones in this sample may be carry-over from other donors' samples. The sample taken for sequencing was naive CXCR3+ CD8+ T cells from blood. Noted subset: CD45RO-CCR7+CD27+CD95- naive CD8+ T cells expressing CXCR3 (TNR3+). Here the CDR3 reads CASSQEGGLNTEAFF.